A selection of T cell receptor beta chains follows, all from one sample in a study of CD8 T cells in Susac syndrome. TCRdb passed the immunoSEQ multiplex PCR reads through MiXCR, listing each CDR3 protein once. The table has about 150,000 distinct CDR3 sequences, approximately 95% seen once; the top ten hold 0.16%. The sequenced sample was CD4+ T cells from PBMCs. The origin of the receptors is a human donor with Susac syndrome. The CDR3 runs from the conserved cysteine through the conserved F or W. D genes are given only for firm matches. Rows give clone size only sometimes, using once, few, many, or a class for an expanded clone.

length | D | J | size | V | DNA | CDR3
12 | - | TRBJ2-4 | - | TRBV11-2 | TGTGCCAGCAGCTTAGATAGGGACATTCAGTACTTC | CASSLDRDIQYF
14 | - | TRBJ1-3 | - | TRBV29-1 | TGCAGCGCCGCTTCCGGGACGGGGGTTAACACCATATATTTT | CSAASGTGVNTIYF
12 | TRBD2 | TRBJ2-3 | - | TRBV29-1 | TGCAGCGAACCGGGACTAGCGGATACGCAGTATTTT | CSEPGLADTQYF
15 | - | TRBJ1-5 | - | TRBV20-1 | TGCAGTGCTAGTCACGTAGCCCAGGGGTTGCAGCCCCAGCATTTT | CSASHVAQGLQPQHF
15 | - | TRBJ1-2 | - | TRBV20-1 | TGCAGTGCTAGAGAGTATTCGCGGGGAGGTTATGGCTACACCTTC | CSAREYSRGGYGYTF
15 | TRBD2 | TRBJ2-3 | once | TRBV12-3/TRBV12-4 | TGTGCCAGCAGCCGTCTAGCGGGGGCCTCAGATACGCAGTATTTT | CASSRLAGASDTQYF
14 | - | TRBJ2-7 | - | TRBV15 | TGTGCCACCAGCAGAGATGCAGGACCCGTCGAGCAGTACTTC | CATSRDAGPVEQYF
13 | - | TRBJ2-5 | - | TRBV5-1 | TGCGCCAGCAGCCGACAGGCGGCGGAGACCCAGTACTTC | CASSRQAAETQYF
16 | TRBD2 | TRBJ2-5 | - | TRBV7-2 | TGTGCCAGCAGTCAAGGACTAGCGGGGAGCCCGGAGACCCAGTACTTC | CASSQGLAGSPETQYF
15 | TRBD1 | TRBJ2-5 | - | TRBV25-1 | TGTGCCAGCAACACGGACAGGGGGAAGGAAGAGACCCAGTACTTC | CASNTDRGKEETQYF
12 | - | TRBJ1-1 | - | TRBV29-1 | TGCAGCGTTGTGGGAGTGAACACTGAAGCTTTCTTT | CSVVGVNTEAFF
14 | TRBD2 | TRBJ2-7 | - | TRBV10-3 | TGTGCCATCAGTCGGACTAGCGGGTCCTACGAGCAGTACTTC | CAISRTSGSYEQYF
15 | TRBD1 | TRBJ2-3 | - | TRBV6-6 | TGTGCCAGCAAGTTACTGGACAGGGGCACAGATACGCAGTATTTT | CASKLLDRGTDTQYF
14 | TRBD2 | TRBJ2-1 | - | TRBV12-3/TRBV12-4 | TGTGCCAGCAGTGAACTAGCGGGGCCCGATGAGCAGTTCTTC | CASSELAGPDEQFF
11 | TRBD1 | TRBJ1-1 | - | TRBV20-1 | TGCAGTGCTGTCGACAGGGAAGAAGCTTTCTTT | CSAVDREEAFF
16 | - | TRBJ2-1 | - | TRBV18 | TGTGCCAGCTCACCTTTCACAGGGATCACCTACAATGAGCAGTTCTTC | CASSPFTGITYNEQFF
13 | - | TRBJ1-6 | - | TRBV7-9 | TGTGCCAGCAGCTTAGAGGGGTATTCACCCCTCCACTTT | CASSLEGYSPLHF
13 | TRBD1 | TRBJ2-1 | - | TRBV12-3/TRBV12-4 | TGTGCCAGCACTCGGGACAGCCACAATGAGCAGTTCTTC | CASTRDSHNEQFF
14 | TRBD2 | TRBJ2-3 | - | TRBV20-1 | TGCAGTGCTAGACTAGCGGGGGACACAGATACGCAGTATTTT | CSARLAGDTDTQYF
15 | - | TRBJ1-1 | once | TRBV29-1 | TGCAGCGTCGAGGAGGGAGGGAACCTTAACACTGAAGCTTTCTTT | CSVEEGGNLNTEAFF
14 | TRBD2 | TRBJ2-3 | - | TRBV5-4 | TGTGCCAGCAGCTCGACTAGCGGGGGAAATACGCAGTATTTT | CASSSTSGGNTQYF
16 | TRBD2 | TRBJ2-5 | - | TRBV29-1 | TGCAGCGCCCGCGCCGGACTAGCGGGGCTACAAGAGACCCAGTACTTC | CSARAGLAGLQETQYF
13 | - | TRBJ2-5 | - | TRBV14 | TGTGCCAGCAGCCTCCGGGCCTGGGAGACCCAGTACTTC | CASSLRAWETQYF
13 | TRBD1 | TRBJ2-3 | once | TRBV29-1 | TGCAGCGTCAGGACAGGGGGAACAGATACGCAGTATTTT | CSVRTGGTDTQYF
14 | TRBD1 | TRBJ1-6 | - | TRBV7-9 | TGTGCCAGCAGCCAAGACAGGGGAGGTTCACCCCTCCACTTT | CASSQDRGGSPLHF
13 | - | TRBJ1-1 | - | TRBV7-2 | TGTGCCAGCAGCTCGGACCCGAACACTGAAGCTTTCTTT | CASSSDPNTEAFF
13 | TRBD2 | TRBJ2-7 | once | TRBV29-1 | TGCAGCGCTCAGGGACTAGCGGGGTATGAGCAGTACTTC | CSAQGLAGYEQYF
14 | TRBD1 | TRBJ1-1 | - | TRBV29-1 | TGCAGCGCAGGACAGGCTCCCTCGAACACTGAAGCTTTCTTT | CSAGQAPSNTEAFF
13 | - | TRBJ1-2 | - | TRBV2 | TGTGCCAGCAGTGAACCGATAGGCTATGGCTACACCTTC | CASSEPIGYGYTF
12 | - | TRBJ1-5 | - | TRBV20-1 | TGCAGTGCTAGGAGGGGGGCGCAGCCCCAGCATTTT | CSARRGAQPQHF
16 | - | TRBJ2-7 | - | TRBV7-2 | TGTGCCAGCAGCTTGCGGCGGGGCCCTCCTTTGGGCGAGCAGTACTTC | CASSLRRGPPLGEQYF
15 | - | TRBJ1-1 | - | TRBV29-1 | TGCAGCGTTGCTGTGGTGGGACGCCTAAACACTGAAGCTTTCTTT | CSVAVVGRLNTEAFF
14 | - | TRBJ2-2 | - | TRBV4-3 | TGCGCCAGCAGCCAAGCAGTGGGGAACCGGGAGCTGTTTTTT | CASSQAVGNRELFF
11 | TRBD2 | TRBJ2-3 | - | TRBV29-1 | TGCAGCGTTGGATGGGGGGGAGGGCAGTATTTT | CSVGWGGGQYF
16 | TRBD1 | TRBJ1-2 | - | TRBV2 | TGTGCCAGCAGTGAAAAGGGACAGGGGTTGGGGTATGGCTACACCTTC | CASSEKGQGLGYGYTF